The sequence of this TCR beta chain was determined in a study of blood T cell repertoires in COVID-19 (dated by TCRdb to 2020 to 2021). With regard to the full study: Collaborator samples came from the United States, Italy and Spain and covered acute and convalescent phases of COVID-19. The prospective study material was composed of cDNA or gDNA derived from T cells, B-cell-depleted T cells, or PBMCs. Samples came from the ongoing ImmuneRACE study (first 160 participants) plus 1,254 subjects from 6 global collaborators. The sample metadata nearly always contained a de-identified subject ID, COVID-19 status, age in years and sex. A freely available public database, intended as a resource for researchers studying the immune response to SARS-CoV-2, is where the repertoires were released. Subjects who had been exposed to COVID-19, were actively infected with it, or had recovered from it provided the deeply sampled blood TCRbeta repertoires that made up the dataset. HLA class I and class II types, where available, came from metadata supplied by the sample provider rather than from assay-based typing. The study at large found these results: The amount of clinical and demographic metadata varied by source and participant and was provided uncurated.

A note on this clone: Its antigen is not yet known. Base-call qualities are not available, and no considerably larger clone is one nucleotide away.

Taken from the germline V gene, the CDR1 and CDR2 loops are SGHTA and FQGNSA. The trim is 2 bases for V and 1 base for J, with a gap of 13 bases between the germline ends. The CDR3 contains 16 residues, cysteine and phenylalanine counted. Only the CDR3 DNA is retained, 48 bases long and in frame from the first base. TCRbeta CDR3 regions were amplified from genomic DNA using the immunoSEQ Assay, a bias-controlled multiplex PCR. On the authors' methods: The number of nucleated cells in each sample was estimated from the amplification of reference gene primers within the assay. Sequence reads were collapsed and filtered to measure the absolute abundance of every unique TCRbeta CDR3 rearrangement. For each sample, productive Simpson clonality was calculated by taking the square root of Simpson's diversity index across productive rearrangements. Sourced from immuneACCESS, this table was stored by TCRdb with only in-frame sequences that have V and J called. A share of the clones is absent; for the studies checked, an unresolved V gene accounts for under half, and the remainder has no known explanation. D and trimming come from the DNA, and the V and J calls and clone size come from that table. Recorded for this sample are 100,000 or so clones; roughly 80% of them occurred a single time. Clones ranked in the top ten supply more than 15% of the sample.

Collaborating institutions collected whole blood in K2EDTA tubes following their own protocols. For TCRbeta analysis, collaborators shipped samples in one of three forms: frozen whole blood, isolated PBMCs, or DNA extracted from either of those sample types. Sequences were obtained from peripheral blood. This receptor was obtained from a man older than 75 with acute or convalescent COVID-19. This chain is built from TRBV7-2 and TRBJ2-3; the D region possibly corresponds to TRBD1 (6 bases align). CDR3 region: CASSLSGADRTDTQYF. The nucleotides read TGTGCCAGCAGCTTATCAGGGGCGGACCGCACAGATACGCAGTATTTT.